These 29 T cell receptor beta chains share one sample of origin, sequenced in a study of Ad26.COV2.S vaccination and SARS-CoV-2 variants. Repertoires were generated with immunoSEQ multiplex PCR, while TCRdb's copy carries only in-frame clones and drops some. Here the sample spans under 95,000 clones, about four fifths being singletons. The sample consisted of peripheral blood, taken after recovery from COVID-19. All receptors derive from a human donor who had recovered from COVID-19.

The J gene is TRBJ2-3, the V gene TRBV6-2 or TRBV6-3, with D perhaps TRBD1 or TRBD2 (5 bases each). Germline CDR1 reads MNHEY; CDR2 reads SVGEGT. V was shortened by 5 bases and J by 5 bases, with 17 bases between the two germline ends. This CDR3 spans 15 amino acids. Here the CDR3 reads CASSRFGLGEDTQYF. CDR3 in DNA: TGTGCCAGCAGTAGGTTCGGGTTGGGGGAAGATACGCAGTATTTT.

The CDR3 DNA follows: TGTGCCAGTAGGCCCATTTGGGGGACCGGGACGGGGGGGACCGGGGAGCTGTTTTTT. Translated, it gives CASRPIWGTGTGGTGELFF. The gene calls are TRBV19 and TRBJ2-2, with 8 bases matching TRBD2. Germline V gene lookup returns CDR1 LNHDA and CDR2 SQIVND (reference sequence). This CDR3 spans 19 amino acids. Trimming at V came to 6 bases and at J to 5 bases, leaving 20 bases not matched to a gene.

This sequence joins TRBV4-2 and TRBJ2-3; 9 nucleotides match TRBD1. The CDR3 has 16 amino acids. Germline assignment: CDR1 LGHNA and CDR2 YNFKEQ. The V gene end was trimmed by 5 bases and the J gene end by 8 bases; junction bases not matched to a gene: 14. The CDR3 nucleotides read TGTGCCAGCAGCTGGGGACAGGGAGGGGCCGGGGGTACGCAGTATTTT. It encodes CASSWGQGGAGGTQYF.

The V call is TRBV5-6, the J call TRBJ1-5, with D tentatively TRBD1 (5 bases). The CDR3 is 14 residues long. Germline V CDR1 and CDR2: SGHDT, YYEEEE. Trimming took 5 bases from V and 4 from J, leaving 13 bases between them. CDR3 sequence (DNA): TGTGCCAGCAGTTCGGGGGGTGGTAATCAGCCCCAGCATTTT. Translation: CASSSGGGNQPQHF.

The chain joins TRBV11-1 to TRBJ2-7, with a possible D match to TRBD1 (5 bases). Trimming stripped 0 bases from V and 6 bases from J, with 9 bases between. The CDR3 totals 13 residues. Germline CDR1 and CDR2: SGHAT and FQDESV (reference sequence). CDR3 DNA sequence: TGTGCCAGCAGCTTAGCATTCCAGGGCGAGCAGTACTTC. This sequence encodes CASSLAFQGEQYF.

This chain uses TRBV20-1 with TRBJ1-2; D unresolved. The CDR3 has 10 residues. Trimming left V 5 bases short and J 4 bases short, with 5 bases between. In germline, CDR1 is DFQATT, CDR2 SNEGSKA (reference sequence). In DNA, the CDR3 is TGCAGTGCTTACATCTATGGCTACACCTTC. It is translated as CSAYIYGYTF.

The rearrangement uses TRBV7-2 and TRBJ1-1; 7 bases are a match to TRBD1. V lost 4 bases to trimming and J lost 1 base; unmatched junction nucleotides: 3. The length of the CDR3 is 14 residues. In germline, CDR1 is SGHTA, CDR2 FQGNSA. CDR3 sequence reads: CASSWDSSNTEAFF. CDR3 in DNA: TGTGCCAGCAGCTGGGACAGCTCGAACACTGAAGCTTTCTTT.

The chain is built from TRBV27 and TRBJ2-2; 9 positions agree with TRBD1. Looked up from germline, CDR1 is MNHEY and CDR2 is SMNVEV (reference sequence). This CDR3 has 17 amino acids. V trimming: 1 base; J trimming: 6 bases; junction bases outside the gene matches: 9. The CDR3 nucleotides read TGTGCCAGCAGTTTATTCCGGACAGGGGAAGGAGCCGGGGAGCTGTTTTTT. Translation gives CASSLFRTGEGAGELFF.

This sequence joins TRBV28 and TRBJ2-5, with a tentative D call TRBD2 (5 bases). The V end lost 1 base, the J end lost 5 bases, and 11 bases lay between the germline ends. Germline V gene lookup returns CDR1 MDHEN and CDR2 SYDVKM. The CDR3 runs 14 residues. CDR3 DNA: TGTGCCAGCAGTTTATATTCGCTAGCTGAGACCCAGTACTTC. It specifies CASSLYSLAETQYF.

This clone was seen a handful of times. V usage is TRBV6-6 and J usage is TRBJ1-1; TRBD1 matches 7 bases. The CDR3 is 15 residues long. The J segment lost 3 bases and the V segment lost 6 bases, leaving 10 bases of the junction unmatched. CDR1 and CDR2 from the germline V gene are MNHNY and SVGAGI (reference sequence). The CDR3 DNA follows: TGTGCCAGCAGGCGACAGGGTAGGTGGGACACTGAAGCTTTCTTT. This encodes CASRRQGRWDTEAFF.

This sequence joins TRBV20-1 and TRBJ2-7; TRBD1 is a possible D gene (5 bases). The CDR3 is 11 residues long. CDR1 is DFQATT, CDR2 SNEGSKA, per germline (reference sequence). Trimming left V 2 bases short and J 7 bases short, with 9 bases between. The chain's CDR3 is CSARIRQEQYF. Written as DNA, the CDR3 is TGCAGTGCTAGAATCAGACAGGAGCAGTACTTC.

This chain uses TRBV2 with TRBJ2-3; D may correspond to TRBD1 or TRBD2 (6 bases each). Deletions cut 1 base from V and 2 bases from J, with 16 bases between. Germline loops: CDR1 SNHLY, CDR2 FYNNEI. The length of the CDR3 is 17 residues. The CDR3 DNA sequence: TGTGCCAGCAGTGAAGTGGTCCCGGGGGCGGTCACAGATACGCAGTATTTT. The encoded protein is CASSEVVPGAVTDTQYF.

This clone showed up just once. The chain is built from TRBV7-9 and TRBJ2-3; D gene ambiguous. Germline V gives CDR1 SEHNR, CDR2 FQNEAQ (reference sequence). V was shortened by 8 bases and J by 5 bases, with 8 bases between the two germline ends. This CDR3 comprises 11 residues. CDR3 sequence reads: CASALEDTQYF. CDR3 sequence (DNA): TGTGCCAGCGCTTTGGAAGATACGCAGTATTTT.

The rearrangement links TRBV6-6 to TRBJ2-2; TRBD1 matches at 9 bases. This CDR3 comprises 14 residues. Germline values: CDR1 MNHNY, CDR2 SVGAGI (reference sequence). The ends lost 6 bases at V and 4 bases at J; junction bases unmatched: 3. CDR3 bases: TGTGCCAGCAGCCAGGGACAGGGCACCGGGGAGCTGTTTTTT. Its translation is CASSQGQGTGELFF.

The V call is TRBV5-5, the J call TRBJ1-3; TRBD1 is a possible D gene (5 bases). Germline V gives CDR1 SGHKS, CDR2 YYEKEE (reference sequence). CDR3 length: 14 residues. Trimming shortened V by 1 base and J by 2 bases, and 7 bases separated the two germline ends. The CDR3 DNA is TGTGCCAGCAGCTTGTGGGGGACTGGAAACACCATATATTTT. Its protein is CASSLWGTGNTIYF.

The CDR3 here is CASTQGGERNQPQHF. The CDR3 DNA follows: TGTGCCAGCACTCAAGGGGGGGAGCGGAATCAGCCCCAGCATTTT. The chain combines TRBV28 with TRBJ1-5; TRBD1 might be the D (6 bases). The CDR3 covers 15 residues. V was shortened by 7 bases and J by 4 bases, with 17 bases between the two germline ends. Germline CDR1 MDHEN, CDR2 SYDVKM.

The J gene is TRBJ2-7, the V gene TRBV6-2 or TRBV6-3, with no clear D. Germline V gene data show CDR1 as MNHEY and CDR2 as SVGEGT. This CDR3 is 15 amino acids long. V shed 0 bases and J shed 4 bases, with 13 bases lying between them. CDR3 coding DNA: TGTGCCAGCAGTTACTCGATAATCTCCGGATACGAGCAGTACTTC. Protein product: CASSYSIISGYEQYF.

The chain is built from TRBV18 and TRBJ2-2, with D unresolved. Germline V CDR1 and CDR2: KGHSH, LQKENI. The CDR3 totals 13 residues. The CDR3 DNA sequence: TGTGCTATCGATAGATCGAACACCGGGGAGCTGTTTTTT. Protein product: CAIDRSNTGELFF.

V is TRBV6-5 and J is TRBJ2-3; no clear D gene. The V and J ends lost 7 bases and 5 bases respectively, with 10 bases between them. Per germline, CDR1 MNHEY and CDR2 SVGAGI. The length of the CDR3 is 12 residues. In DNA, the CDR3 is TGTGCCAGCACAAGGTCCGGAGATACGCAGTATTTT. Amino acids: CASTRSGDTQYF.

The chain has TRBV11-2 and TRBJ1-6, with D perhaps matching TRBD1 (6 bases). CDR1 SGHAT and CDR2 FQNNGV come from the germline V gene. The V end lost 2 bases, the J end lost 7 bases, and 12 bases lay between the germline ends. The CDR3 has 15 amino acids. In DNA form, the CDR3 reads TGTGCCAGCAGCTTATCGGGTCAGGGGAATTCACCCCTCCACTTT. Translating it yields CASSLSGQGNSPLHF.

This clone has just one count. The chain recombines TRBV25-1 with TRBJ1-6; D not resolved. The CDR3 runs to 13 residues. Between the trimmed V and J ends, which lost 4 bases and 10 bases, there was a span of 11 bases. CDR1 and CDR2 (germline): MGHDK, SYGVNS. The CDR3 protein is CASSGGSRSPLHF. CDR3 bases: TGTGCCAGCAGTGGTGGCAGTAGATCACCCCTCCACTTT.

The chain uses TRBV7-8 and TRBJ2-5; 10 bases are a match to TRBD1. Germline V gene data show CDR1 as SGHVS and CDR2 as FQNEAQ. The V and J ends lost 2 bases and 5 bases, in that order; junction bases with no gene match: 8. There are 16 residues in the CDR3. The CDR3 here is CASSLSGTGAVETQYF. The CDR3 nucleotides are TGTGCCAGCAGCTTATCGGGGACAGGGGCGGTGGAGACCCAGTACTTC. Supplemented by reference TRBV7-8 and TRBJ2-5, the full variable domain reads GAGVSQSPRYKVAKRGQDVALRCDPISGHVSLFWYQQALGQGPEFLTYFQNEAQLDKSGLPSDRFFAERPEGSVSTLKIQRTQQEDSAVYLCASSLSGTGAVETQYFGPGTRLLVL.

The chain recombines TRBV29-1 with TRBJ1-2, with D perhaps TRBD1 (6 bases). Deletions cut 6 bases from V and 0 bases from J, with 8 bases between. Germline V gives CDR1 SQVTM, CDR2 ANQGSEA. The CDR3 is 12 amino acids. CDR3 coding DNA: TGCAGCGTCGGGGGGCCTAACTATGGCTACACCTTC. It specifies CSVGGPNYGYTF. Full variable domain (outside the CDR3, taken from reference TRBV29-1 and TRBJ1-2): SAVISQKPSRDICQRGTSLTIQCQVDSQVTMMFWYRQQPGQSLTLIATANQGSEATYESGFVIDKFPISRPNLTFSTLTVSNMSPEDSSIYLCSVGGPNYGYTFGSGTRLTVV.

The chain carries TRBV5-6 and TRBJ2-1; 8 bases agree with TRBD2. Germline CDR1 and CDR2: SGHDT and YYEEEE. Trimming took 1 base from V and 5 from J; bases not matched to a gene: 8. The length of the CDR3 is 16 residues. CDR3 DNA sequence: TGTGCCAGCAGCTTGTTCGGACTAGCCGTCGACAATGAGCAGTTCTTC. As protein: CASSLFGLAVDNEQFF.

V is TRBV5-1 and J is TRBJ1-3; maybe TRBD1 (5 bases). Trimming shortened V by 3 bases and J by 0 bases, and 16 bases separated the two germline ends. Germline CDR1 and CDR2: SGHRS and YFSETQ. This CDR3 comprises 17 residues. The CDR3 coding sequence is TGCGCCAGCAGCTGGGGCTCAAGGAGCTCCTCTGGAAACACCATATATTTT. This gives the protein CASSWGSRSSSGNTIYF.

This sequence joins TRBV12-3 or TRBV12-4 and TRBJ2-3; the D gene could be TRBD1 or TRBD2 (6 bases each). V was cut by 6 bases and J by 6 bases, with 13 bases left in between. The CDR3 contains 13 residues. Here the CDR3 reads CASSRQEGDTQYF. Here the CDR3 DNA reads TGTGCCAGCAGCAGACAGGAGGGCGATACGCAGTATTTT.

This clone has a single count. This chain links TRBV6-5 with TRBJ1-1, with 9 bases aligning to TRBD1. V was pared by 5 bases and J by 6 bases, with 4 bases of the junction left unmatched. This CDR3 is 13 amino acids long. The germline gives CDR1 MNHEY, CDR2 SVGAGI. The CDR3, as DNA: TGTGCCAGCAGTATAGGACAGGGGTCTGAAGCTTTCTTT. As protein: CASSIGQGSEAFF.

The rearrangement uses TRBV7-9 and TRBJ2-5; 11 positions agree with TRBD1. The CDR3 is made up of 15 amino acids. Germline CDR1 reads SEHNR; CDR2 reads FQNEAQ (reference sequence). V lost 6 bases and J lost 3; bases outside the gene matches: 6. The CDR3: CASSFPGQGEETQYF. In DNA, the CDR3 is TGTGCCAGCAGTTTCCCGGGACAGGGGGAAGAGACCCAGTACTTC.

The rearrangement joins TRBV6-2 or TRBV6-3 to TRBJ2-1; D may be TRBD2 (6 bases). CDR3 length: 16 residues. Germline values: CDR1 MNHEY, CDR2 SVGEGT. The V end lost 2 bases, the J end lost 2 bases, and 13 bases lay between the germline ends. The CDR3 spells CASSYLSGTAYNEQFF. The CDR3, as DNA: TGTGCCAGCAGTTACCTTAGCGGTACAGCCTACAATGAGCAGTTCTTC.